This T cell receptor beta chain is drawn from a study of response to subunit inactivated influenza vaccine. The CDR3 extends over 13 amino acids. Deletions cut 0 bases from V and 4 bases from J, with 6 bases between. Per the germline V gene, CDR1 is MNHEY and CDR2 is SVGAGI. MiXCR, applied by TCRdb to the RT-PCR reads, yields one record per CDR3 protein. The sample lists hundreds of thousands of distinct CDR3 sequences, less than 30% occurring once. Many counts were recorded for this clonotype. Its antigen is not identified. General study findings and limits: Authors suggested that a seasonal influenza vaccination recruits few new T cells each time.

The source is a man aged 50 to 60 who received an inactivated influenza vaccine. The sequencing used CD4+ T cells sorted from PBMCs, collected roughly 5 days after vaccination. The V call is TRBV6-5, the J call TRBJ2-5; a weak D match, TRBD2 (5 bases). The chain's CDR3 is CASSYSGRETQYF. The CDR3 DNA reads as TGTGCCAGCAGTTACTCGGGGAGAGAGACCCAGTACTTC.